The rows below give T cell receptor beta chains drawn from one sample of a study of blood T cell repertoires in COVID-19. The table came from immunoSEQ multiplex PCR; TCRdb's copy has only in-frame clones and leaves some out. The table records about 72,000 clones, roughly 85% of them present only once. The sample taken for sequencing was peripheral blood. These receptors came from a woman over 75 with active or convalescent COVID-19. The CDR3 runs from the conserved cysteine through the conserved F or W. D genes are given only for firm matches. Clone size is not always given. Where it is, it says once, few, many or a class for expanded clones.

cdr3_aa: CSIGTASGNTIYF
cdr3_nt: TGCAGCATCGGGACAGCCTCTGGAAACACCATATATTTT
cdr3_length: 13
j_call: TRBJ1-3
d_call: TRBD1
clone_size: -
v_call: TRBV29-1

cdr3_aa: CASSARQAPNEKLFF
cdr3_nt: TGTGCCAGCAGTGCCAGACAGGCCCCTAATGAAAAACTGTTTTTT
cdr3_length: 15
j_call: TRBJ1-4
d_call: -
clone_size: -
v_call: TRBV9

cdr3_aa: CAISSTSGGVSDTQYF
cdr3_nt: TGTGCCATCAGTTCGACTAGCGGGGGGGTATCGGATACGCAGTATTTT
cdr3_length: 16
j_call: TRBJ2-3
d_call: TRBD2
clone_size: -
v_call: TRBV10-3

cdr3_aa: CASSLGDRANYGYTF
cdr3_nt: TGTGCCAGCAGCTTAGGGGACAGGGCTAACTATGGCTACACCTTC
cdr3_length: 15
j_call: TRBJ1-2
d_call: TRBD1
clone_size: -
v_call: TRBV5-4

cdr3_aa: CASSSYRDTGELFF
cdr3_nt: TGTGCCAGCTCATCCTACAGGGACACCGGGGAGCTGTTTTTT
cdr3_length: 14
j_call: TRBJ2-2
d_call: -
clone_size: -
v_call: TRBV18

cdr3_aa: CASSYGTSGGYEQYF
cdr3_nt: TGTGCCAGCAGCTACGGGACTAGCGGGGGCTACGAGCAGTACTTC
cdr3_length: 15
j_call: TRBJ2-7
d_call: TRBD2
clone_size: -
v_call: TRBV11-2

cdr3_aa: CASSLGVPGATYEQYF
cdr3_nt: TGTGCCAGCAGCTTAGGGGTCCCGGGTGCGACCTACGAGCAGTACTTC
cdr3_length: 16
j_call: TRBJ2-7
d_call: -
clone_size: -
v_call: TRBV7-8

cdr3_aa: CASSYSIENRGRGSPLHF
cdr3_nt: TGTGCCAGCAGTTACTCGATCGAAAATAGGGGAAGAGGCTCACCCCTCCACTTT
cdr3_length: 18
j_call: TRBJ1-6
d_call: -
clone_size: -
v_call: TRBV6-2/TRBV6-3

cdr3_aa: CATSRETGGITEAFF
cdr3_nt: TGTGCCACCAGCAGAGAAACAGGGGGCATAACTGAAGCTTTCTTT
cdr3_length: 15
j_call: TRBJ1-1
d_call: TRBD1
clone_size: -
v_call: TRBV15

cdr3_aa: CASSLDRQAFF
cdr3_nt: TGTGCCAGCAGTCTGGACAGACAAGCTTTCTTT
cdr3_length: 11
j_call: TRBJ1-1
d_call: -
clone_size: -
v_call: TRBV25-1

cdr3_aa: CASSPQTGWDAFF
cdr3_nt: TGTGCCAGCTCACCACAGACAGGGTGGGATGCTTTCTTT
cdr3_length: 13
j_call: TRBJ1-1
d_call: TRBD1
clone_size: -
v_call: TRBV18

cdr3_aa: CASSLVGTSGGYTYEQYF
cdr3_nt: TGTGCCAGCAGCTTAGTAGGGACTAGCGGGGGATATACCTACGAGCAGTACTTC
cdr3_length: 18
j_call: TRBJ2-7
d_call: TRBD2
clone_size: few
v_call: TRBV7-8

cdr3_aa: CASSTRTGRMEAFF
cdr3_nt: TGTGCCAGCAGCACCCGGACAGGGCGAATGGAAGCTTTCTTT
cdr3_length: 14
j_call: TRBJ1-1
d_call: TRBD1
clone_size: -
v_call: TRBV5-4

cdr3_aa: CASSLGQVQANYGYTF
cdr3_nt: TGTGCCAGCAGCTTAGGGCAGGTGCAAGCTAACTATGGCTACACCTTC
cdr3_length: 16
j_call: TRBJ1-2
d_call: -
clone_size: -
v_call: TRBV7-2

cdr3_aa: CASSLDRGRHGTSGAPPYEQYF
cdr3_nt: TGTGCCAGCAGCCTGGACAGGGGAAGGCACGGGACTAGCGGGGCCCCACCCTACGAGCAGTACTTC
cdr3_length: 22
j_call: TRBJ2-7
d_call: TRBD2
clone_size: -
v_call: TRBV27

cdr3_aa: CASSHSPQGGPNYGYTF
cdr3_nt: TGTGCCAGCAGCCACTCTCCACAGGGGGGGCCTAACTATGGCTACACCTTC
cdr3_length: 17
j_call: TRBJ1-2
d_call: TRBD1
clone_size: -
v_call: TRBV5-4

cdr3_aa: CASSAAGGSTDTQYF
cdr3_nt: TGTGCCAGCAGTGCAGCCGGGGGTTCCACAGATACGCAGTATTTT
cdr3_length: 15
j_call: TRBJ2-3
d_call: -
clone_size: -
v_call: TRBV6-4

cdr3_aa: CASSVGPGSSVNGYTF
cdr3_nt: TGTGCCAGCAGCGTAGGTCCAGGTTCGAGTGTGAATGGCTACACCTTC
cdr3_length: 16
j_call: TRBJ1-2
d_call: -
clone_size: -
v_call: TRBV9

cdr3_aa: CASSLFRDRLKSNQPQHF
cdr3_nt: TGTGCCAGCAGCTTGTTCCGTGACAGACTTAAGAGCAATCAGCCCCAGCATTTT
cdr3_length: 18
j_call: TRBJ1-5
d_call: -
clone_size: -
v_call: TRBV5-6

cdr3_aa: CSTLSVGDSYGYTF
cdr3_nt: TGCAGCACCCTGTCGGTTGGAGATAGTTATGGCTACACCTTC
cdr3_length: 14
j_call: TRBJ1-2
d_call: -
clone_size: -
v_call: TRBV29-1

cdr3_aa: CASSSRQNEQYF
cdr3_nt: TGTGCCAGCAGTTCCCGACAGAACGAGCAGTACTTC
cdr3_length: 12
j_call: TRBJ2-7
d_call: -
clone_size: -
v_call: TRBV6-2/TRBV6-3

cdr3_aa: CASSFRVQGAFTNTGELFF
cdr3_nt: TGTGCCAGCAGCTTCAGGGTACAGGGTGCATTTACGAACACCGGGGAGCTGTTTTTT
cdr3_length: 19
j_call: TRBJ2-2
d_call: -
clone_size: -
v_call: TRBV11-2

cdr3_aa: CASSLELAGGLVF
cdr3_nt: TGTGCCAGCAGCTTAGAGCTAGCGGGGGGCCTTGTCTTC
cdr3_length: 13
j_call: TRBJ2-1
d_call: TRBD2
clone_size: -
v_call: TRBV11-2

cdr3_aa: CASRTSGAYEQYF
cdr3_nt: TGCGCCAGCAGAACTAGCGGGGCTTACGAGCAGTACTTC
cdr3_length: 13
j_call: TRBJ2-7
d_call: TRBD2
clone_size: -
v_call: TRBV5-1

cdr3_aa: CASSTIQTGTATYGYTF
cdr3_nt: TGTGCCAGTAGTACTATACAAACCGGGACAGCGACTTATGGCTACACCTTC
cdr3_length: 17
j_call: TRBJ1-2
d_call: TRBD1
clone_size: -
v_call: TRBV19

cdr3_aa: CASSIGTSGGFNEQFF
cdr3_nt: TGTGCCAGCAGCATCGGGACTAGCGGGGGGTTCAATGAGCAGTTCTTC
cdr3_length: 16
j_call: TRBJ2-1
d_call: TRBD2
clone_size: once
v_call: TRBV6-2/TRBV6-3

cdr3_aa: CASSTAGGEQYF
cdr3_nt: TGTGCCAGTAGTACCGCAGGTGGGGAGCAGTACTTC
cdr3_length: 12
j_call: TRBJ2-7
d_call: -
clone_size: -
v_call: TRBV19

cdr3_aa: CASIGSYEQYF
cdr3_nt: TGTGCCAGCATAGGGAGCTACGAGCAGTACTTC
cdr3_length: 11
j_call: TRBJ2-7
d_call: -
clone_size: once
v_call: TRBV28

cdr3_aa: CSVASKDNSPLHF
cdr3_nt: TGCAGCGTTGCAAGCAAAGATAATTCACCCCTCCACTTT
cdr3_length: 13
j_call: TRBJ1-6
d_call: -
clone_size: once
v_call: TRBV29-1

cdr3_aa: CASSLWQSYEQYF
cdr3_nt: TGTGCCAGCAGCTTGTGGCAGTCCTACGAGCAGTACTTC
cdr3_length: 13
j_call: TRBJ2-7
d_call: -
clone_size: -
v_call: TRBV5-4

cdr3_aa: CASSLTGGETQYF
cdr3_nt: TGTGCCAGCTCACTAACAGGGGGCGAGACCCAGTACTTC
cdr3_length: 13
j_call: TRBJ2-5
d_call: TRBD1
clone_size: -
v_call: TRBV18

cdr3_aa: CASGRTGDEKLFF
cdr3_nt: TGTGCCAGCGGCCGAACGGGGGACGAAAAACTGTTTTTT
cdr3_length: 13
j_call: TRBJ1-4
d_call: -
clone_size: -
v_call: TRBV12-3/TRBV12-4

cdr3_aa: CASSQRTVSGNTIYF
cdr3_nt: TGTGCCAGCAGCCAGCGGACAGTCTCTGGAAACACCATATATTTT
cdr3_length: 15
j_call: TRBJ1-3
d_call: -
clone_size: -
v_call: TRBV3-1/TRBV3-2

cdr3_aa: CASSRDSPLHF
cdr3_nt: TGTGCCAGCAGCCGTGATTCACCCCTCCACTTT
cdr3_length: 11
j_call: TRBJ1-6
d_call: -
clone_size: -
v_call: TRBV12-3/TRBV12-4

cdr3_aa: CASSLGGTGHYGYTF
cdr3_nt: TGTGCCAGCAGCTTAGGGGGGACAGGGCACTATGGCTACACCTTC
cdr3_length: 15
j_call: TRBJ1-2
d_call: TRBD1
clone_size: -
v_call: TRBV11-2

cdr3_aa: CASSLSAGRGGNYGYTF
cdr3_nt: TGTGCCAGCAGCTTGTCCGCAGGGCGCGGGGGAAACTATGGCTACACCTTC
cdr3_length: 17
j_call: TRBJ1-2
d_call: -
clone_size: -
v_call: TRBV5-8

cdr3_aa: CASSLELAGGDEQFF
cdr3_nt: TGTGCCAGCAGCTTGGAACTAGCGGGGGGTGATGAGCAGTTCTTC
cdr3_length: 15
j_call: TRBJ2-1
d_call: TRBD2
clone_size: -
v_call: TRBV5-4